The 27 T cell receptor beta chains given below trace back to one sample, sequenced in a study of shared clonotypes between healthy human individuals. The table came from immunoSEQ multiplex PCR; TCRdb's copy has only in-frame clones and leaves some out. The sample includes some 500,000 clones, around 96% of them seen just once. Sequencing was performed on naive CD4+ T cells sorted from blood. Subset reported: CD45RA+ positively selected. The receptors here all came from a woman in her 30s in good health.

The chain has TRBV29-1 and TRBJ1-2; D is perhaps TRBD1 (6 bases). The CDR3 runs 15 residues. Trimming shortened V by 6 bases and J by 0 bases, and 17 bases separated the two germline ends. The V gene's germline CDR1 is SQVTM and CDR2 ANQGSEA. In nucleotides, the CDR3 is TGCAGCGTCGACCACGGGGGCAGAGCTAACTATGGCTACACCTTC. Translating gives CSVDHGGRANYGYTF. The whole variable domain, remainder taken from reference TRBV29-1 and TRBJ1-2, is SAVISQKPSRDICQRGTSLTIQCQVDSQVTMMFWYRQQPGQSLTLIATANQGSEATYESGFVIDKFPISRPNLTFSTLTVSNMSPEDSSIYLCSVDHGGRANYGYTFGSGTRLTVV.

The chain couples TRBV2 to TRBJ2-2; 9 nucleotides agree with TRBD2. Trimming at V came to 6 bases and at J to 4 bases, leaving 9 bases not matched to a gene. This CDR3 region has 16 residues. Germline CDR1 is SNHLY and CDR2 is FYNNEI. CDR3 sequence (DNA): TGTGCCAGCAGAAGATTAGCGGGAGTGGGCACCGGGGAGCTGTTTTTT. Its protein product is CASRRLAGVGTGELFF.

This sequence joins TRBV6-5 and TRBJ1-2; D not resolved. Trimming removed 5 bases from V and 4 bases from J, with 8 bases in between. The CDR3 is 12 residues long. Germline lookup yields CDR1 MNHEY and CDR2 SVGAGI. The CDR3 DNA sequence: TGTGCCAGCAGTGATGGTCGCTATGGCTACACCTTC. Its translation: CASSDGRYGYTF.

The rearrangement uses TRBV27 and TRBJ1-5; D possibly corresponds to TRBD1 (5 bases). The CDR3 loop spans 13 amino acids. CDR1 MNHEY and CDR2 SMNVEV come from the germline V gene (reference sequence). V lost 3 bases and J 7 bases, leaving 10 bases between the germline ends. The DNA of the CDR3 is TGTGCCAGCAGTTTGGGGGTAAGCCAGCCCCAGCATTTT. Encoded protein: CASSLGVSQPQHF.

The chain joins TRBV28 to TRBJ1-4; tentatively, D is TRBD1 (5 bases). Trimming pared 4 bases from V and 7 bases from J, leaving 19 bases between. The germline CDR1 and CDR2 sequences are MDHEN and SYDVKM. CDR3 length equals 16 residues. The CDR3: CASSSHGGTKGEKLFF. Here the CDR3 DNA reads TGTGCCAGCAGTTCCCACGGGGGGACCAAAGGTGAAAAACTGTTTTTT.

The rearrangement joins TRBV27 to TRBJ2-2; no clear D gene. Trimming shortened V by 7 bases and J by 6 bases, and 12 bases separated the two germline ends. Germline V gene sequence: CDR1 MNHEY, CDR2 SMNVEV (reference sequence). This CDR3 contains 13 residues. CDR3 in amino acids: CASTPSGPGELFF. CDR3 coding DNA: TGTGCCAGCACTCCCTCCGGCCCCGGGGAGCTGTTTTTT.

V usage is TRBV18 and J usage is TRBJ2-7, with 7 bases that match TRBD1. Germline V CDR1 and CDR2: KGHSH, LQKENI. Germline trimming cut 7 bases from V and 1 base from J; bases unmatched to any gene: 4. This CDR3 comprises 13 residues. CDR3 sequence (DNA): TGTGCCAGCTTGAGGGACAGATCCTACGAGCAGTACTTC. It specifies CASLRDRSYEQYF.

The chain couples TRBV19 to TRBJ1-1; D ambiguous. This CDR3 is built from 15 residues. CDR1 LNHDA and CDR2 SQIVND come from the germline V gene (reference sequence). Deletions cut 3 bases from V and 0 bases from J, with 11 bases between. The CDR3 loop reads CASSIPSRMNTEAFF. CDR3 coding DNA: TGTGCCAGTAGTATCCCCAGTCGCATGAACACTGAAGCTTTCTTT.

The chain uses TRBV11-2 and TRBJ2-1, with 10 bases aligning to TRBD2. V was clipped by 2 bases and J by 8 bases; unmatched bases: 6. The CDR3 contains 15 residues. CDR1 and CDR2 (germline): SGHAT, FQNNGV. The CDR3 nucleotides read TGTGCCAGCAGCTTATACCTAGCGGGAGTCGATGAGCAGTTCTTC. As protein: CASSLYLAGVDEQFF.

V usage is TRBV5-1 and J usage is TRBJ2-7; D perhaps matches TRBD2 (6 bases). The CDR3 is 13 residues long. With 1 base removed from V and 4 bases from J, the gap between germline ends came to 9 bases. Germline assignment: CDR1 SGHRS and CDR2 YFSETQ. CDR3 protein: CASSLIGSYEQYF. DNA for the CDR3: TGCGCCAGCAGCTTGATCGGGAGTTACGAGCAGTACTTC. The entire variable domain, with the rest obtained from reference TRBV5-1 and TRBJ2-7, is as follows: KAGVTQTPRYLIKTRGQQVTLSCSPISGHRSVSWYQQTPGQGLQFLFEYFSETQRNKGNFPGRFSGRQFSNSRSEMNVSTLELGDSALYLCASSLIGSYEQYFGPGTRLTVT.

The chain employs TRBV7-9 and TRBJ2-2; 14 nucleotides agree with TRBD2. The CDR3 is made up of 19 amino acids. Germline V gene sequence: CDR1 SEHNR, CDR2 FQNEAQ (reference sequence). V lost 6 bases, J lost 1 base, and 10 bases stayed unmatched. The CDR3 coding sequence is TGTGCCAGCAGTTCTAACCCGACTAGCGGGAGGGAGAACACCGGGGAGCTGTTTTTT. Encoded protein: CASSSNPTSGRENTGELFF.

The chain has TRBV9 and TRBJ2-3; D perhaps matches TRBD1 (6 bases). The CDR3 has 16 amino acids. V lost 5 bases, J lost 0 bases, and 16 bases lay in between. Germline CDR1 is SGDLS and CDR2 is YYNGEE. The CDR3 DNA follows: TGTGCCAGCAGGATCTCCGGGACACCCAGCACAGATACGCAGTATTTT. This encodes CASRISGTPSTDTQYF.

The gene calls are TRBV19 and TRBJ2-5, with 9 bases aligning to TRBD1. CDR1 and CDR2 from the germline V gene are LNHDA and SQIVND (reference sequence). The CDR3 consists of 15 residues. The V gene end was trimmed by 8 bases and the J gene end by 2 bases; junction bases not matched to a gene: 9. This chain's CDR3 is CASAKQGAGQETQYF. DNA of the CDR3: TGTGCCAGTGCGAAACAGGGGGCCGGGCAAGAGACCCAGTACTTC.

The chain couples TRBV19 to TRBJ2-3; TRBD2 matches 7 bases. V lost 1 base, J lost 0 bases, and 7 bases stayed unmatched. This CDR3 has 17 residues. Germline CDR1 is LNHDA and CDR2 is SQIVND (reference sequence). The DNA of the CDR3 is TGTGCCAGTAGTATAGGAAGAGGTAGCGGGAGCACAGATACGCAGTATTTT. Amino acid sequence: CASSIGRGSGSTDTQYF.

This chain connects TRBV20-1 to TRBJ1-1, with D tentatively TRBD1 (5 bases). Germline-derived CDR1 and CDR2 are DFQATT and SNEGSKA (reference sequence). This CDR3 region has 11 residues. DNA for the CDR3: TGCAAAAGACAGACGAACACTGAAGCTTTCTTT. Translating gives CKRQTNTEAFF.

The rearrangement uses TRBV19 and TRBJ2-7; TRBD2 matches at 10 bases. Trimming at V came to 4 bases and at J to 3 bases, leaving 6 bases not matched to a gene. This CDR3 region has 15 residues. CDR1 is LNHDA and CDR2 is SQIVND in the germline V gene (reference sequence). This CDR3 is CASSRGGLAVYEQYF. The CDR3, as DNA: TGTGCCAGTAGTAGGGGTGGACTAGCGGTCTACGAGCAGTACTTC.

The CDR3 region has the DNA TGTGCCAGCAGCCCTACCTTAACGGAGGGCCACGCCGGGGAGCTGTTTTTT. Translating gives CASSPTLTEGHAGELFF. The J gene is TRBJ2-2, the V gene TRBV7-3; tentative D call: TRBD2 (6 bases). The CDR3 has 17 residues. Germline V CDR1 and CDR2: SGHTA, FQGTGA. V gave up 5 bases and J gave up 6 bases, with 22 bases separating them.

The V gene is TRBV28, the J gene TRBJ2-7; 7 bases agree with TRBD2. The CDR3 runs to 18 residues. Germline V lookup: CDR1 MDHEN, CDR2 SYDVKM. V shed 5 bases, J shed 2 bases, and the junction held 18 bases outside the gene matches. CDR3 coding DNA: TGTGCCAGCAGTGCCCTGTTCAGCGGGAATTTTATGACCTACGAGCAGTACTTC. It is translated as CASSALFSGNFMTYEQYF.

The rearrangement joins TRBV6-5 to TRBJ1-3; D call uncertain. The CDR3 covers 16 residues. V lost 0 bases, J lost 2 bases, and 11 bases lay in between. The V gene's germline CDR1 is MNHEY and CDR2 SVGAGI. The CDR3 loop is CASSYSPQDTGNTIYF. In DNA form, the CDR3 reads TGTGCCAGCAGTTACTCCCCCCAAGACACTGGAAACACCATATATTTT.

This chain uses TRBV2 with TRBJ1-4, with a tentative D call TRBD1 (6 bases). V was clipped by 2 bases and J by 8 bases, with 15 bases between them. Germline V gene sequence: CDR1 SNHLY, CDR2 FYNNEI. The CDR3 sequence is 15 residues long. This CDR3 reads CASSESQGRGEKLFF. The DNA for the CDR3 is TGTGCCAGCAGTGAAAGTCAGGGCAGGGGAGAAAAACTGTTTTTT.

The chain employs TRBV30 and TRBJ1-3; the D is unclear. This CDR3 region has 13 residues. The germline V gene has CDR1 GTSNPN and CDR2 SVGIG (reference sequence). Between the trimmed V and J ends, which lost 2 bases and 3 bases, there was a span of 8 bases. CDR3 in amino acids: CAWSPGNGNTIYF. The CDR3 coding sequence is TGTGCCTGGAGTCCGGGGAATGGAAACACCATATATTTT.

The genes are TRBV6-5 and TRBJ2-1; TRBD2 matches 14 bases. Unmatched junction bases numbered 4, after V lost 6 bases and J lost 9 bases. Germline V gives CDR1 MNHEY, CDR2 SVGAGI. The CDR3 is made up of 14 amino acids. CDR3 nucleotide sequence: TGTGCCAGCAGAGAGGGACTAGCGGGAGTTGAGCAGTTCTTC. Encoded protein: CASREGLAGVEQFF.

This chain joins TRBV4-1 and TRBJ1-5; no clear D. Germline V gene lookup returns CDR1 MGHRA and CDR2 YSYEKL. V lost 0 bases, J lost 1 base, and 7 bases lay in between. The CDR3 is made up of 15 amino acids. CDR3 DNA: TGCGCCAGCAGCCAAGAAGGTTACAGCAATCAGCCCCAGCATTTT. Translating gives CASSQEGYSNQPQHF.

The V gene is TRBV15, the J gene TRBJ2-2, with D possibly TRBD1 on 5 matching bases. There are 14 residues in the CDR3. The V gene lost 2 bases and the J gene lost 2 bases, with 6 bases spanning the gap. From germline, CDR1 is LNHNV and CDR2 YYDKDF (reference sequence). The CDR3 sequence is CATSRQGNTGELFF. CDR3 in DNA: TGTGCCACCAGCAGACAGGGTAACACCGGGGAGCTGTTTTTT.

The V and J genes are TRBV19 and TRBJ1-5; D is undetermined. V lost 4 bases to trimming and J lost 7 bases, with 29 bases between them. Germline V lookup: CDR1 LNHDA, CDR2 SQIVND (reference sequence). This CDR3 is 19 amino acids long. The CDR3 protein is CASSRRRAANSYNGQPQHF. The CDR3, as DNA: TGTGCCAGTAGTAGACGAAGGGCAGCGAATTCCTATAATGGACAGCCCCAGCATTTT.

The genes are TRBV28 and TRBJ1-5; D gene ambiguous. The V and J ends lost 10 bases and 1 base respectively, with 11 bases between them. Looked up from germline, CDR1 is MDHEN and CDR2 is SYDVKM. The CDR3 spans 13 residues. The CDR3 region is CATMGRSNQPQHF. CDR3 coding DNA: TGTGCCACTATGGGGAGAAGCAATCAGCCCCAGCATTTT.

The gene calls are TRBV10-2 and TRBJ1-1, with D unresolved. The CDR3 consists of 14 residues. V was cut by 3 bases and J by 5 bases, with 13 bases left in between. Germline V gene data show CDR1 as WSHSY and CDR2 as SAAADI. The CDR3 DNA reads TGCGCCAGCAGTGATGCCAGGAAGGGAACTGAAGCTTTCTTT. Translating gives CASSDARKGTEAFF.